Following are 12 T cell receptor beta chains from one sample sequenced in a study of blood T cell repertoires in COVID-19. Only in-frame clones appear in the TCRdb table, and some are missing; sequencing was by immunoSEQ multiplex PCR. The sample has roughly 330,000 clones, 87% seen once. The sequenced sample consisted of PBMCs or T cells enriched from blood (not recorded which). These TCRs come from a woman in her thirties who had recovered from COVID-19.

The chain couples TRBV4-1 to TRBJ1-1; 8 bases fit TRBD1. CDR1 and CDR2 (germline): MGHRA, YSYEKL. The V and J ends lost 2 bases and 3 bases, in that order; junction bases with no gene match: 5. This CDR3 is 15 amino acids long. The CDR3 here is CASSQPTGGHTEAFF. CDR3 DNA sequence: TGCGCCAGCAGCCAACCAACAGGGGGGCACACTGAAGCTTTCTTT.

This clone showed up just once. This sequence joins TRBV30 and TRBJ1-1; 7 nucleotides agree with TRBD1. The CDR3 totals 13 residues. Germline V gene data show CDR1 as GTSNPN and CDR2 as SVGIG (reference sequence). With V trimmed by 7 bases and J by 0 bases, 5 bases remained unmatched. CDR3 protein: CASDRNMNTEAFF. The CDR3 DNA reads TGTGCCTCGGACAGGAACATGAACACTGAAGCTTTCTTT.

CDR3: CAWSVRGGAARHEQFF. The CDR3 DNA reads as TGTGCCTGGAGTGTTAGGGGGGGGGCCGCCCGCCATGAGCAGTTCTTC. The chain has TRBV30 and TRBJ2-1; TRBD2 is a possible D gene (7 bases). V was clipped by 0 bases and J by 8 bases, with 20 bases between them. The CDR3 loop spans 16 amino acids. Germline V gene sequence: CDR1 GTSNPN, CDR2 SVGIG (reference sequence). Looking up the rest from reference TRBV30 and TRBJ2-1 gives the full variable domain: SQTIHQWPATLVQPVGSPLSLECTVEGTSNPNLYWYRQAAGRGLQLLFYSVGIGQISSEVPQNLSASRPQDRQFILSSKKLLLSDSGFYLCAWSVRGGAARHEQFFGPGTRLTVL.

The chain employs TRBV11-3 and TRBJ2-2; D perhaps matches TRBD1 (5 bases). Germline V gene sequence: CDR1 SGHNT, CDR2 YENEEA. Trimming removed 7 bases at V and 5 bases at J, with 8 bases between. CDR3 length: 12 residues. The CDR3 DNA follows: TGTGCCAGCACCAAGGGGACCGGGGAGCTGTTTTTT. It translates to CASTKGTGELFF.

The J gene is TRBJ1-4, the V gene TRBV2, with D maybe TRBD1 (5 bases). Germline V lookup: CDR1 SNHLY, CDR2 FYNNEI. This CDR3 comprises 13 residues. The V end lost 4 bases, the J end lost 8 bases, and 11 bases lay between the germline ends. In DNA, the CDR3 is TGTGCCAGCAGTGCCGACAGAAGCGAAAAACTGTTTTTT. The encoded protein is CASSADRSEKLFF.

The CDR3 region is CASSPGVEKLFF. The DNA of the CDR3 is TGTGCCAGCAGCCCAGGGGTTGAAAAACTGTTTTTT. V is TRBV7-9 and J is TRBJ1-4; possible D gene TRBD1, 6 bases. V gave up 5 bases and J gave up 7 bases, with 8 bases separating them. The CDR3 extends over 12 amino acids. Germline CDR1 is SEHNR and CDR2 is FQNEAQ (reference sequence). Full variable domain (remainder filled in from reference TRBV7-9 and TRBJ1-4): DTGVSQNPRHKITKRGQNVTFRCDPISEHNRLYWYRQTLGQGPEFLTYFQNEAQLEKSRLLSDRFSAERPKGSFSTLEIQRTEQGDSAMYLCASSPGVEKLFFGSGTQLSVL.

This clone occurred once. The chain is built from TRBV18 and TRBJ2-7; D might be TRBD1 (5 bases). Trimming took 3 bases from V and 2 from J, leaving 8 bases between them. The CDR3 consists of 13 residues. Germline assignment: CDR1 KGHSH and CDR2 LQKENI. CDR3 amino acids: CASSPDRAYEQYF. The DNA of the CDR3 is TGTGCCAGCTCACCCGACAGAGCCTACGAGCAGTACTTC.

As concerns this clone: At the DNA level, this CDR3 is encoded by other sequences in the same sample as well. The chain uses TRBV19 and TRBJ1-1; D gene uncertain. V was clipped by 6 bases and J by 2 bases, with 16 bases between them. There are 15 residues in the CDR3. CDR1 and CDR2 from the germline V gene are LNHDA and SQIVND (reference sequence). The CDR3 sequence: CASSPAGGVNTEAFF. The CDR3, as DNA: TGTGCCAGTAGCCCCGCGGGCGGGGTCAACACTGAAGCTTTCTTT.

The chain employs TRBV9 and TRBJ1-1; 8 bases match TRBD1. CDR1 SGDLS and CDR2 YYNGEE come from the germline V gene. J lost 4 bases, V lost 4 bases, and 12 bases had no gene match. The CDR3 sequence is 16 residues long. The CDR3 DNA is TGTGCCAGCAGCTTCCAGGACAGGGAGCGCGGCACTGAAGCTTTCTTT. Amino acids: CASSFQDRERGTEAFF.

The chain is built from TRBV30 and TRBJ1-1, with D unclear. Per the germline V gene, CDR1 is GTSNPN and CDR2 is SVGIG (reference sequence). Trimming removed 1 base from V and 3 bases from J, with 6 bases in between. This CDR3 is 12 amino acids long. DNA of the CDR3: TGTGCCTGGAGTGCCTCCGACACTGAAGCTTTCTTT. Its protein product is CAWSASDTEAFF.

The chain carries TRBV2 and TRBJ1-6, with 8 nucleotides matching TRBD1. The CDR3 is 13 amino acids. Germline V gene sequence: CDR1 SNHLY, CDR2 FYNNEI. Germline trimming cut 2 bases from V and 10 bases from J; bases unmatched to any gene: 1. CDR3 loop: CASSERTGSPLHF. The CDR3 region has the DNA TGTGCCAGCAGTGAAAGGACAGGGTCACCCCTCCACTTT.

This clone was counted a single time. The gene calls are TRBV5-1 and TRBJ2-7; 10 positions match TRBD1. Trimming at V came to 0 bases and at J to 5 bases, leaving 5 bases not matched to a gene. The CDR3 totals 15 residues. The germline V gene encodes CDR1 SGHRS and CDR2 YFSETQ. The CDR3 loop is CASSLVGTGAHEQYF. The CDR3 nucleotides read TGCGCCAGCAGCTTGGTGGGGACAGGGGCCCACGAGCAGTACTTC.